This TCR beta chain was recovered during a study of blood T cell repertoires in COVID-19. For the study at large: Researchers got acute and convalescent COVID-19 samples from the United States, Italy and Spain.

This CDR3 has 16 residues. Germline V CDR1 and CDR2: MNHEY, SVGEGT. The V end was cut by 2 bases, the J end by 1 base, with 12 bases between. TCRdb keeps only in-frame clones here, not all; method: immunoSEQ multiplex PCR. The table has fewer than 350,000 clones, just over 85% seen once; the top ten hold around 4.4%. The chain links TRBV6-2 or TRBV6-3 to TRBJ1-5; tentatively, D is TRBD1 (5 bases). This TCR came from a woman aged 40-49 years with acute COVID-19. Source material: PBMCs or T cells enriched from blood (not recorded which). The CDR3 nucleotides read TGTGCCAGCAGTTACATAGGGGCACTCAGCAATCAGCCCCAGCATTTT. Protein: CASSYIGALSNQPQHF.